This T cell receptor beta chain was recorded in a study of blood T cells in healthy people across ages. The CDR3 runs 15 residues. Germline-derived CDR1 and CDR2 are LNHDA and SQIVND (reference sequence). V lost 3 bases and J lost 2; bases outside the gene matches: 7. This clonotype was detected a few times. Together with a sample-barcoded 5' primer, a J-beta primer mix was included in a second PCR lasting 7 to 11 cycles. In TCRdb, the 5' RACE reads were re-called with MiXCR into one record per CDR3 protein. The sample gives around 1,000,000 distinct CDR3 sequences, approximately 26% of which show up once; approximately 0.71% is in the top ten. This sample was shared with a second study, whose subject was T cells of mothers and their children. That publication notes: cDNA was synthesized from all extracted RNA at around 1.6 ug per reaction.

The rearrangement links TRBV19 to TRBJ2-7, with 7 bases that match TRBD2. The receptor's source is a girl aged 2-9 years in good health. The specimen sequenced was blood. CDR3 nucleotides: TGTGCCAGTAGTATCTCAGCGGGGACTACCTACGAGCAGTACTTC. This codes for CASSISAGTTYEQYF.